This T cell receptor beta chain was captured by sequencing in a study of cytomegalovirus exposure and HLA in healthy donors. About this clone itself: Its antigen is still unknown.

Germline assignment: CDR1 MDHEN and CDR2 SYDVKM. The germline V and J ends were trimmed by 2 bases and 2 bases, with 10 bases remaining between them. The CDR3 consists of 14 residues. Study-level results: A later analysis, which compared TCR beta chains of equal frequency, found the HLA-associated ones more clonally expanded. One variant, a missense change in DCLRE1C, was linked in a later analysis to TCR beta V- and J-gene trimming.

Primers: 60 Vbeta forward and 13 Jbeta reverse. Profiled with immunoSEQ multiplex PCR; TCRdb holds only in-frame clones, not every one. This table lists approximately 43,000 clones. When sampled, the donors appeared nominally healthy, though they likely had unrecorded immune exposures. The specimen sequenced was PBMCs. The sequence derives from a woman between 25 and 40 years old in good health and CMV-seronegative. The rearrangement links TRBV28 to TRBJ2-7; tentative D call: TRBD1 (5 bases). CDR3 amino acids: CASSLGGAPYEQYF. The CDR3 nucleotides are TGTGCCAGCAGTTTAGGTGGGGCACCCTACGAGCAGTACTTC.